The next 24 T cell receptor beta chains were all read from a single sample in a study of human T cells and chemical hapten exposure. TCRdb passed the RACE reads through MiXCR, listing each CDR3 protein once. The sample yields more than 65,000 distinct CDR3 sequences, about 6.8% seen once. Specified time point: patch test 1, 2 weeks after DPC sensitization. The treatment: therapeutic diphenylcyclopropenone sensitization with weekly scalp DPC. The sample consisted of whole blood, taken in connection with sensitization to the hapten diphenylcyclopropenone (DPC). Every receptor here comes from a woman under 40 with alopecia areata. Some clones in this sample may be carry-over from other donors' samples.

This clonotype was recorded at least ten times. The chain links TRBV29-1 to TRBJ1-1, with D perhaps matching TRBD1 (6 bases). V lost 5 bases to trimming and J lost 1 base, with 17 bases between them. CDR3 length: 15 amino acids. Germline V lookup: CDR1 SQVTM, CDR2 ANQGSEA. CDR3 coding DNA: TGCAGCGTTCTTTTCCCTAGGACAGCGAACACTGAAGCTTTCTTT. It encodes CSVLFPRTANTEAFF.

The chain joins TRBV15 to TRBJ2-7; D is unresolved. Trimming left V 4 bases short and J 0 bases short, with 7 bases between. Germline CDR1 LNHNV, CDR2 YYDKDF (reference sequence). The CDR3 sequence is 13 residues long. CDR3 in DNA: TGTGCCACCAGCAACTTCTTCTCCTACGAGCAGTACTTC. Residues: CATSNFFSYEQYF.

The chain has TRBV20-1 and TRBJ2-7; TRBD1 might be the D (6 bases). The V and J ends lost 0 bases and 7 bases respectively, with 16 bases between them. Germline CDR1 and CDR2: DFQATT and SNEGSKA (reference sequence). CDR3 length: 14 residues. Here the CDR3 DNA reads TGCAGTGCTAGAGATCCACAGGGAGTGGGTGAGCAGTACTTC. Encoded protein: CSARDPQGVGEQYF.

Ten or more counts support this clonotype. J is TRBJ1-1 and V is TRBV2, with a possible D match to TRBD1 (6 bases). Trimming cost V 7 bases and J 1 base, with 19 bases left between them. The CDR3 spans 16 residues. The germline V gene encodes CDR1 SNHLY and CDR2 FYNNEI. The CDR3 region has the DNA TGTGCCAGCAATAGGGGGGGCATGTCCCCGAACACTGAAGCTTTCTTT. Amino acids: CASNRGGMSPNTEAFF.

This clonotype was seen ten or more times. The chain couples TRBV12-3 or TRBV12-4 to TRBJ2-7; 8 nucleotides match TRBD1. The V gene end was trimmed by 6 bases and the J gene end by 0 bases; junction bases not matched to a gene: 1. The CDR3 loop spans 13 amino acids. CDR3 region: CASSDRGSYEQYF. The DNA for the CDR3 is TGTGCCAGCAGCGACAGGGGCTCCTACGAGCAGTACTTC.

The chain couples TRBV7-3 to TRBJ1-1; D gene uncertain. This CDR3 spans 15 amino acids. The V gene lost 2 bases and the J gene lost 4 bases, with 14 bases spanning the gap. Looked up from germline, CDR1 is SGHTA and CDR2 is FQGTGA. This CDR3 is CASSLAPGWGTEAFF. In nucleotides, the CDR3 is TGTGCCAGCAGCTTAGCCCCCGGGTGGGGCACTGAAGCTTTCTTT. Supplemented by reference TRBV7-3 and TRBJ1-1, the full variable domain reads GAGVSQTPSNKVTEKGKYVELRCDPISGHTALYWYRQSLGQGPEFLIYFQGTGAADDSGLPNDRFFAVRPEGSVSTLKIQRTERGDSAVYLCASSLAPGWGTEAFFGQGTRLTVV.

Ten or more counts support this clonotype. V gene TRBV5-4 combines with J gene TRBJ1-1, with D hard to call. Germline CDR1 reads SGHNT; CDR2 reads YYREEE (reference sequence). Trimming shortened V by 4 bases and J by 4 bases, and 11 bases separated the two germline ends. CDR3 length: 13 residues. The CDR3 region has the DNA TGTGCCAGCAGCGGTACGATCCGCACTGAAGCTTTCTTT. Protein sequence: CASSGTIRTEAFF.

This clonotype occurred many times. The rearrangement links TRBV12-3 or TRBV12-4 to TRBJ1-1, with D uncertain. V was trimmed by 2 bases and J by 2 bases, leaving 6 bases between them. The CDR3 is 13 amino acids. This CDR3 is CASSLYINTEAFF. The CDR3 bases are TGTGCCAGCAGTTTATACATTAACACTGAAGCTTTCTTT.

At least ten counts were recorded for this clonotype. The V call is TRBV20-1, the J call TRBJ1-1; perhaps TRBD1 as D (5 bases). V dropped 3 bases and J dropped 3 bases, with 8 bases sitting between them. From germline, CDR1 is DFQATT and CDR2 SNEGSKA (reference sequence). The CDR3 consists of 12 residues. CDR3 nucleotide sequence: TGCAGTGCTAGCCAGGGAGACACTGAAGCTTTCTTT. Its protein product is CSASQGDTEAFF.

This clonotype was counted at least ten times. The chain uses TRBV28 and TRBJ2-1, with no clear D. The CDR3 runs to 22 residues. The V end was cut by 3 bases, the J end by 1 base, with 31 bases between. Germline V CDR1 and CDR2: MDHEN, SYDVKM. CDR3: CASSFYIAYSQSSKLSYNEQFF. DNA for the CDR3: TGTGCCAGCAGTTTCTATATCGCGTATAGTCAATCCTCGAAGCTTTCCTACAATGAGCAGTTCTTC.

This clonotype was seen at least ten times. This chain connects TRBV9 to TRBJ2-7, with unresolved D. The V gene lost 1 base and the J gene lost 3 bases, with 11 bases spanning the gap. CDR3 length equals 14 residues. CDR1 is SGDLS and CDR2 is YYNGEE in the germline V gene. CDR3 nucleotides: TGTGCCAGCAGCGTAAAACAGCAAAACTACGAGCAGTACTTC. This translates into CASSVKQQNYEQYF. The variable domain in full, completed from reference TRBV9 and TRBJ2-7, reads DSGVTQTPKHLITATGQRVTLRCSPRSGDLSVYWYQQSLDQGLQFLIQYYNGEERAKGNILERFSAQQFPDLHSELNLSSLELGDSALYFCASSVKQQNYEQYFGPGTRLTVT.

This clonotype was seen a few times. CDR3 residues: CASGLKIGTSGDLSTDTQYF. The CDR3 DNA sequence: TGTGCTAGTGGTCTTAAGATCGGGACTAGCGGAGACCTTAGCACAGATACGCAGTATTTT. The J gene is TRBJ2-3, the V gene TRBV12-5; 11 bases map to TRBD2. The V segment lost 5 bases and the J segment 0 bases; nucleotides outside the gene matches: 16. The germline V gene encodes CDR1 LGHNT and CDR2 FRNRAP. The CDR3 has 20 amino acids.

This clonotype was observed at least ten times. This chain joins TRBV12-5 and TRBJ2-5; 12 bases are shared with TRBD2. Unmatched junction bases numbered 8, after V lost 7 bases and J lost 2 bases. CDR1 and CDR2 (germline): LGHNT, FRNRAP. This CDR3 is 16 amino acids long. CDR3 DNA: TGTGCTAGTGCCCGAACTAGCGGGGGGTCTCAAGAGACCCAGTACTTC. Its translation is CASARTSGGSQETQYF.

This clonotype was detected many times. The chain uses TRBV5-4 and TRBJ2-7; D uncertain. This CDR3 region has 12 residues. The germline V gene encodes CDR1 SGHNT and CDR2 YYREEE (reference sequence). Between the trimmed V and J ends, which lost 0 bases and 5 bases, there was a span of 6 bases. CDR3 bases: TGTGCCAGCAGCTTGGGGCAGAACGAGCAGTACTTC. Amino acid sequence: CASSLGQNEQYF.

This clonotype was found many times. The J gene is TRBJ2-7, the V gene TRBV7-2, with TRBD1 identical over 7 bases. Trimming cost V 2 bases and J 3 bases; bases outside gene matches: 7. The CDR3 totals 15 residues. Germline V gives CDR1 SGHTA, CDR2 FQGNSA. Here the CDR3 DNA reads TGTGCCAGCAGCTTACGGACAGGTTATGACTACGAGCAGTACTTC. Translated: CASSLRTGYDYEQYF.

This clonotype was observed a few times. V and J are TRBV21-1 and TRBJ1-2; no check of the table's D call, TRBD1, against the DNA was made. TRBV21-1 is given as a pseudogene. This CDR3 contains 16 residues. The CDR3 loop reads CASSKVGRGPQYGYTF. Here the CDR3 DNA reads TGTGCCAGCAGCAAAGTAGGAAGGGGTCCCCAATATGGCTACACCTTC.

The gene calls are TRBV9 and TRBJ1-1; D ambiguous. This CDR3 is built from 14 residues. From germline, CDR1 is SGDLS and CDR2 YYNGEE. V was trimmed by 4 bases and J by 1 base, leaving 11 bases between them. The CDR3 DNA sequence: TGTGCCAGCAGCCCCGGTTACCCGAACACTGAAGCTTTCTTT. It is translated as CASSPGYPNTEAFF.

The V call is TRBV3-1, the J call TRBJ1-2; D unclear. Between the trimmed V and J ends, which lost 4 bases and 4 bases, there was a span of 13 bases. This CDR3 has 14 residues. From germline, CDR1 is LGHDT and CDR2 YNNKEL (reference sequence). CDR3 sequence: CASSLRTQAYGYTF. Here the CDR3 DNA reads TGTGCCAGCAGCCTTCGGACCCAGGCCTATGGCTACACCTTC.

The genes are TRBV12-3 or TRBV12-4 and TRBJ2-2, with 10 nucleotides matching TRBD1. V lost 10 bases and J lost 5; bases outside the gene matches: 10. The CDR3 length is 15 residues. CDR3 amino acids: CAILSRDRGTGELFF. The CDR3 coding sequence is TGTGCCATTCTAAGCCGGGACAGGGGAACCGGGGAGCTGTTTTTT.

This clonotype was recorded at least ten times. This rearrangement joins TRBV20-1 to TRBJ1-6; D is possibly TRBD1 (6 bases). The CDR3 spans 16 residues. CDR1 DFQATT and CDR2 SNEGSKA come from the germline V gene (reference sequence). Trimming took 1 base from V and 4 from J, leaving 14 bases between them. The CDR3 loop reads CSARGTPGVYNSPLHF. The CDR3 DNA follows: TGCAGTGCTAGAGGTACTCCAGGGGTGTATAATTCACCCCTCCACTTT.

In its sample, this clonotype was seen many times. The rearrangement uses TRBV12-3 or TRBV12-4 and TRBJ2-3; D tentatively fits TRBD1 or TRBD2 (5 bases each). This CDR3 is 16 amino acids long. Trimming took off 2 bases at V and 2 bases at J, with 14 bases between the two ends. The CDR3 loop reads CASSLFRDLPTDTQYF. The CDR3 DNA reads TGTGCCAGCAGTTTATTCAGGGACCTACCCACAGATACGCAGTATTTT.

The chain uses TRBV29-1 and TRBJ2-3; D gene unclear. The germline gives CDR1 SQVTM, CDR2 ANQGSEA. This CDR3 is built from 13 residues. Deletions cut 2 bases from V and 0 bases from J, with 6 bases between. The CDR3 loop is CSVEPWSTDTQYF. The CDR3 DNA reads TGCAGCGTTGAACCGTGGAGCACAGATACGCAGTATTTT.

This clonotype was counted between two and nine times. The chain joins TRBV6-5 to TRBJ1-4; 7 bases agree with TRBD1. V lost 6 bases, J lost 2 bases, and 9 bases stayed unmatched. Germline-derived CDR1 and CDR2 are MNHEY and SVGAGI. CDR3 size: 16 residues. Here the CDR3 reads CASRQGMGWTNEKLFF. The CDR3 coding sequence is TGTGCCAGCAGACAGGGGATGGGTTGGACTAATGAAAAACTGTTTTTT.

This clonotype came up a few times. This sequence joins TRBV12-3 or TRBV12-4 and TRBJ1-5; D is unclear. CDR3 size: 15 residues. V lost 5 bases, J lost 0 bases, and 11 bases lay in between. Here the CDR3 reads CASSRTGYSNQPQHF. The CDR3 DNA reads as TGTGCCAGCAGTCGGACGGGATATAGCAATCAGCCCCAGCATTTT.